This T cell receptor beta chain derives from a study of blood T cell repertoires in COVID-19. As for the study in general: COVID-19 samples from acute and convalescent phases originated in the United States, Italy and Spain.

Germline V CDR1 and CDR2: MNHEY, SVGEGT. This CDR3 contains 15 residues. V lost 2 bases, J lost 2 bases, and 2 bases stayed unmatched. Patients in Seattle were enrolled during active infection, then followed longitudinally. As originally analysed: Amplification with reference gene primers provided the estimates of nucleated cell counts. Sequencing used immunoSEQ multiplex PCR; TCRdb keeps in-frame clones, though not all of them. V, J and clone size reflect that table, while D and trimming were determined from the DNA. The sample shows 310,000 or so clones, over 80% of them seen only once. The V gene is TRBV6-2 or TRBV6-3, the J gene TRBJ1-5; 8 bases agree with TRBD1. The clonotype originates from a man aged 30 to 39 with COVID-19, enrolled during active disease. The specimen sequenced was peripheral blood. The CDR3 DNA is TGTGCCAGCAGTTACGTACAGGGGGGCAATCAGCCCCAGCATTTT. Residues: CASSYVQGGNQPQHF.